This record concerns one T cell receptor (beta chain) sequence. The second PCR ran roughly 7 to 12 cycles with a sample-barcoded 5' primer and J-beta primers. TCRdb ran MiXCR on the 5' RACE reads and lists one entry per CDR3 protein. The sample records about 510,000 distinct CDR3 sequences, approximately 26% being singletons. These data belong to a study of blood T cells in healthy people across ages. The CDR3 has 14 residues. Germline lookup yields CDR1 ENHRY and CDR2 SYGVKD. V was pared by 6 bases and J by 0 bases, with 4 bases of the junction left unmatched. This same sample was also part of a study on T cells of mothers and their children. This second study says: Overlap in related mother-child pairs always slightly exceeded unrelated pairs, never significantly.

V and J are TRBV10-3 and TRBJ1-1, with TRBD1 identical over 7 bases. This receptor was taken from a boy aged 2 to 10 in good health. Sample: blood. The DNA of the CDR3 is TGTGCCATCAGCTCAACAGGGGTGAACACTGAAGCTTTCTTT. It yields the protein CAISSTGVNTEAFF.